Listed below are T cell receptor beta chains from one sample, sequenced in a study of T cell repertoires in cytomegalovirus infection. No antigen has been identified for these receptors. TCRdb passed the reads through MiXCR, listing each CDR3 protein once. The repertoire has fewer than 1,000,000 distinct CDR3 sequences, less than 35% of them found once; the top ten carry about an eighth. Sequences were derived from cultured CD8+ T cells from PBMCs, sampled from culture after CMV antigen stimulation. The source of these receptors is a human donor in good health (CMV status not recorded). Some clones in this sample may be carry-over from other donors' samples. The CDR3 runs from the conserved cysteine through the conserved F or W. Fields, in order: D gene, J gene, clone size, V gene, CDR3 protein, CDR3 DNA. D genes are given only for firm matches. The size field is filled for only some rows; it gives once, few, many or a size class.

NA	TRBJ1-4	many	TRBV7-6	CASSVSGATNEKLFF	TGTGCCAGCAGCGTATCAGGGGCAACTAATGAAAAACTGTTTTTT
NA	TRBJ1-6	few	TRBV27	CASGPGQTNSPLHF	TGTGCCAGCGGCCCCGGACAGACAAATTCACCCCTCCACTTT
NA	TRBJ2-7	NA	TRBV6-7	CASSYPGQMGGEQYF	TGTGCCAGCAGTTACCCGGGACAGATGGGAGGCGAGCAGTACTTC
NA	TRBJ1-6	few	TRBV7-9	CASSTEGLIGNSPLHF	TGTGCCAGCAGCACAGAAGGTCTTATCGGGAATTCACCCCTCCACTTT
NA	TRBJ2-1	many	TRBV7-9	CASSLDRVAVFF	TGTGCCAGCAGCTTAGACAGGGTCGCCGTGTTCTTC
TRBD2	TRBJ2-1	NA	TRBV6-5	CASGSGGYNEQFF	TGTGCCAGCGGTAGCGGGGGCTACAATGAGCAGTTCTTC
TRBD1	TRBJ1-1	NA	TRBV28	CASIPRTGATEAFF	TGTGCCAGCATCCCCCGTACAGGGGCCACTGAAGCTTTCTTT
TRBD2	TRBJ2-1	many	TRBV7-8	CASKLGSGGNYNEQFF	TGTGCCAGCAAATTGGGGAGCGGGGGGAATTACAATGAGCAGTTCTTC
NA	TRBJ1-4	once	TRBV10-3	CAISELQGVEKLFF	TGTGCCATCAGTGAGTTGCAAGGGGTTGAAAAACTGTTTTTT
TRBD1	TRBJ1-1	few	TRBV6-1	CASSPNKLTGRGLEAFF	TGTGCCAGCAGTCCTAATAAACTGACAGGGAGAGGTCTTGAAGCTTTCTTT
NA	TRBJ1-1	few	TRBV27	CASSLGARTIRMAFF	TGTGCCAGCAGTTTAGGGGCGAGGACGATTCGCATGGCTTTCTTT
NA	TRBJ1-1	many	TRBV7-2	CASSLYGFANTEAFF	TGTGCCAGCAGCTTGTACGGGTTTGCGAACACTGAAGCTTTCTTT
TRBD1	TRBJ1-1	NA	TRBV12-3/TRBV12-4	CANGQGMNTEAFF	TGTGCCAACGGACAGGGGATGAACACTGAAGCTTTCTTT
NA	TRBJ2-6	NA	TRBV20-1	CSAPGLVGPSGANVLTF	TGCAGTGCGCCTGGTTTAGTGGGTCCCTCTGGGGCCAACGTCCTGACTTTC
TRBD1	TRBJ1-1	few	TRBV29-1	CSGSGTGGLSNTEAFF	TGCAGCGGCTCCGGGACAGGGGGCCTTTCGAACACTGAAGCTTTCTTT
TRBD2	TRBJ2-1	NA	TRBV20-1	CSAPGLAGGQSSYNEQFF	TGCAGTGCCCCGGGACTAGCGGGGGGGCAAAGCTCCTACAATGAGCAGTTCTTC
TRBD1	TRBJ1-2	many	TRBV7-6	CASSPTGGFYGYTF	TGTGCCAGCAGCCCGACAGGGGGCTTCTATGGCTACACCTTC
NA	TRBJ2-5	NA	TRBV11-2	CASSLAVAGETQYF	TGTGCCAGCAGCTTAGCGGTAGCTGGAGAGACCCAGTACTTC
NA	TRBJ2-1	NA	TRBV18	CASSPGTSYEQFF	TGTGCCAGCTCGCCGGGGACATCCTATGAGCAGTTCTTC
TRBD1	TRBJ1-1	NA	TRBV5-1	CASSPWTGLNTEAFF	TGCGCCAGCAGTCCGTGGACAGGCCTGAACACTGAAGCTTTCTTT
NA	TRBJ2-1	NA	TRBV28	CASSQLGEQFF	TGTGCCAGCAGTCAGTTGGGAGAGCAGTTCTTC
NA	TRBJ1-6	many	TRBV7-9	CASSLESQWSSYNSPLHF	TGTGCCAGCAGCTTAGAAAGTCAGTGGAGCTCCTATAATTCACCCCTCCACTTT
NA	TRBJ1-1	many	TRBV12-3/TRBV12-4	CASMLPLLNTEAFF	TGTGCCAGCATGCTACCCCTGCTGAACACTGAAGCTTTCTTT
NA	TRBJ2-5	few	TRBV4-3	CASSQDGDAVLETQYF	TGCGCCAGCAGCCAAGATGGGGATGCGGTTCTTGAGACCCAGTACTTC
NA	TRBJ1-1	many	TRBV6-1	CASSEGGGNTEAFF	TGTGCCAGCAGTGAAGGTGGGGGCAACACTGAAGCTTTCTTT
NA	TRBJ2-5	few	TRBV7-2	CASSLGPYEGETQYF	TGTGCCAGCAGCTTAGGGCCCTATGAAGGAGAGACCCAGTACTTC
TRBD1	TRBJ1-6	NA	TRBV20-1	CSAPDRGASPLHF	TGCAGTGCTCCCGACAGGGGAGCTTCACCCCTCCACTTT
NA	TRBJ2-2	few	TRBV6-2/TRBV6-3	CASIDLSGELFF	TGTGCCAGCATCGACTTGAGCGGGGAGCTGTTTTTT
NA	TRBJ1-1	few	TRBV20-1	CSARTNRVLAEAFF	TGCAGTGCTAGAACCAACAGAGTTTTAGCTGAAGCTTTCTTT
NA	TRBJ1-5	NA	TRBV7-6	CASSLEGPAQHF	TGTGCCAGCAGCTTAGAAGGGCCGGCCCAGCATTTT
NA	TRBJ2-3	few	TRBV6-1	CASKPRNTDTQYF	TGTGCCAGCAAGCCCAGGAACACAGATACGCAGTATTTT
TRBD1	TRBJ2-1	once	TRBV19	CASRKGTVLNEQFF	TGTGCCAGTAGGAAGGGGACAGTTCTCAATGAGCAGTTCTTC
NA	TRBJ1-1	NA	TRBV7-9	CASRPPGNTEAFF	TGTGCCAGCAGGCCCCCCGGGAACACTGAAGCTTTCTTT
TRBD1	TRBJ1-4	NA	TRBV7-8	CASSAPGQGRANEKLFF	TGTGCCAGCAGCGCCCCGGGACAGGGTCGTGCGAATGAAAAACTGTTTTTT
NA	TRBJ2-7	NA	TRBV12-3/TRBV12-4	CASSFPQAYEQYF	TGTGCCAGCAGTTTCCCACAGGCCTACGAGCAGTACTTC
TRBD2	TRBJ2-5	NA	TRBV12-3/TRBV12-4	CASTVERGGLETQYF	TGTGCCAGCACCGTGGAGCGGGGGGGCCTAGAGACCCAGTACTTC
TRBD2	TRBJ2-3	NA	TRBV7-8	CASSLTSGGGGTQYF	TGTGCCAGCAGCTTAACTAGCGGGGGGGGGGGTACGCAGTATTTT
TRBD2	TRBJ2-1	few	TRBV2	CASSGTSGNHNEQFF	TGTGCCAGCAGTGGGACTAGCGGAAACCACAATGAGCAGTTCTTC
NA	TRBJ1-2	NA	TRBV7-9	CASSLGSSGYTF	TGTGCCAGCAGCTTAGGTTCTTCTGGCTACACCTTC